This T cell receptor (beta chain) was found in a study of control samples from healthy donors and cancer patients (TCRdb year 2020). Receptors were amplified or captured by the immunoSEQ multiplex PCR assay. Imported from immuneACCESS, the table was reduced by TCRdb to in-frame sequences with V and J called. These copies leave out some clones; in studies compared against another copy, an unresolved V gene accounts for under half, and the cause of the remainder is not known. The sample yields more than 150,000 clones; about 90% were counted once. The top ten clones comprise less than 0.75% of the sample. For CDR1 and CDR2, the germline V gene lists LGHNA and YSLEER. V was cut back by 0 bases and J by 2 bases, leaving a gap of 11 bases between them. CDR3 length: 15 amino acids, cysteine to phenylalanine. Of the read, only the CDR3 DNA is kept; its 45 bases are in frame from base 1. As to this clone: Its specific antigen is unknown. Base qualities are missing; no much larger clone stands one base away.

The sequenced sample was blood. This receptor was identified in a woman younger than 45 in good health. Rearrangement joined TRBV4-3 to TRBJ2-7, with the D call perhaps TRBD1 or TRBD2, each one matching 5 bases. This receptor carries the CDR3 CASSQEGTVAYEQYF. The sequenced DNA: TGCGCCAGCAGCCAAGAAGGGACGGTCGCCTACGAGCAGTACTTC.